This paragraph covers one TCR beta chain sequence. The CDR3 is made up of 16 amino acids. Germline lookup yields CDR1 SGDLS and CDR2 YYNGEE. The germline V and J ends were trimmed by 4 bases and 1 base, with 14 bases remaining between them. How the authors handled the data: Scientists estimated how many nucleated cells there were by amplifying reference gene primers. Assay used: immunoSEQ multiplex PCR; TCRdb lists only in-frame clones, some missing. That table gives V, J and clone size, and the DNA gave D and trimming. Of a few hundred thousand clones in the sample, over 65% were seen once. The data originate from a study of blood T cell repertoires in COVID-19. Membership in each cohort depended on participant-reported clinical history.

Sequencing used PBMCs or T cells enriched from blood (not recorded which). The chain joins TRBV9 to TRBJ2-2; the D is unclear. This sequence originates from an older woman who had recovered from COVID-19. Here the CDR3 reads CASSSRPGRNTGELFF. The CDR3 DNA is TGTGCCAGCAGCTCCAGGCCTGGGCGGAACACCGGGGAGCTGTTTTTT.